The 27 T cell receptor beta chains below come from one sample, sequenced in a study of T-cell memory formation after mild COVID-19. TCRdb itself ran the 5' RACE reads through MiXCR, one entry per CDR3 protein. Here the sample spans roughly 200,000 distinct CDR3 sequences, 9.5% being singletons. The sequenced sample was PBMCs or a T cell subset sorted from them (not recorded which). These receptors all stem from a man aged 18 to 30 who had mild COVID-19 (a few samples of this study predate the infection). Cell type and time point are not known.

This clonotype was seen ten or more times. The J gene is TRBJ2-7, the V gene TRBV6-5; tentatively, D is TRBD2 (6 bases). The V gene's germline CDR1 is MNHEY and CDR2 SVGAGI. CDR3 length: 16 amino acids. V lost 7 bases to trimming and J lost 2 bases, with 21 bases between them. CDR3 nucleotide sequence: TGTGCCAGCATGGAGGGAGTCGGAGGGAGACCCTACGAGCAGTACTTC. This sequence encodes CASMEGVGGRPYEQYF.

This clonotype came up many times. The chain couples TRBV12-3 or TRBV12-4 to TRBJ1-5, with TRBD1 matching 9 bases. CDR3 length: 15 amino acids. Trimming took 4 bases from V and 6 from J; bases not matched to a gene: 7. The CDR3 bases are TGTGCCAGCAGTTCCGTGGGACAGGGACTTCAGCCCCAGCATTTT. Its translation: CASSSVGQGLQPQHF.

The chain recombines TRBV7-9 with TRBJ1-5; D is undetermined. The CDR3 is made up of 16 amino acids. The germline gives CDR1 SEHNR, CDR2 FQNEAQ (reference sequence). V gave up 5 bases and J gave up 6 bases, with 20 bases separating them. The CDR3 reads CASSNELADKSQPQHF. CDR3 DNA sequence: TGTGCCAGCAGCAACGAATTGGCCGACAAGTCTCAGCCCCAGCATTTT.

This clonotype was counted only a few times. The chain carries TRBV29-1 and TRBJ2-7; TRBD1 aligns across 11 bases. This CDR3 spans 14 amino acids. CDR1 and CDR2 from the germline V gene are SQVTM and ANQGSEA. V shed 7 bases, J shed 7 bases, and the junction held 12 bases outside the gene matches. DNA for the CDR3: TGCAGCGCCAGATCCGGGACAGGGGGGCGAGAGCAGTACTTC. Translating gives CSARSGTGGREQYF.

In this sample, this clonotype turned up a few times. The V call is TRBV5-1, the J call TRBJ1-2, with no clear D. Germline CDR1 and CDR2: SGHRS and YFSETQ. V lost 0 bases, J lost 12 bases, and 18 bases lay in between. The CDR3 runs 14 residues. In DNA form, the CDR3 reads TGCGCCAGCAGCTTGGAAGCCAAGGGTCAGGAGGACACCTTC. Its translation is CASSLEAKGQEDTF. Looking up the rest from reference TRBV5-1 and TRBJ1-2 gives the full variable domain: KAGVTQTPRYLIKTRGQQVTLSCSPISGHRSVSWYQQTPGQGLQFLFEYFSETQRNKGNFPGRFSGRQFSNSRSEMNVSTLELGDSALYLCASSLEAKGQEDTFGSGTRLTVV.

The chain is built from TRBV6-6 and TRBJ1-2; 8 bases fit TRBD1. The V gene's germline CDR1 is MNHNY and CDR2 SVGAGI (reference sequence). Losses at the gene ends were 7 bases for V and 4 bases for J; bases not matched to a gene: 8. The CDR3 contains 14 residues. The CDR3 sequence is CASMGTGGSYGYTF. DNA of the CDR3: TGTGCCAGCATGGGTACAGGGGGTAGCTATGGCTACACCTTC.

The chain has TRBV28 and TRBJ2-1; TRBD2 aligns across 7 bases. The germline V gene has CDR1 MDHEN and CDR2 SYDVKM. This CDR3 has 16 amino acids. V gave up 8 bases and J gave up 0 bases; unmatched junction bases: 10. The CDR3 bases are TGTGCCAGCCTTCCGGGGGGAACGACCTCCTACAATGAGCAGTTCTTC. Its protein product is CASLPGGTTSYNEQFF.

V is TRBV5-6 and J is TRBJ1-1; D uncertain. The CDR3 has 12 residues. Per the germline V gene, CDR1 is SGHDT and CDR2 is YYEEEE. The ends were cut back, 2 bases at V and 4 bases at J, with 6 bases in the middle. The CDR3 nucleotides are TGTGCCAGCAGCTTTATTCGCACTGAAGCTTTCTTT. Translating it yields CASSFIRTEAFF. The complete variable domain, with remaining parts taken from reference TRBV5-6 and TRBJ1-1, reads DAGVTQSPTHLIKTRGQQVTLRCSPKSGHDTVSWYQQALGQGPQFIFQYYEEEERQRGNFPDRFSGHQFPNYSSELNVNALLLGDSALYLCASSFIRTEAFFGQGTRLTVV.

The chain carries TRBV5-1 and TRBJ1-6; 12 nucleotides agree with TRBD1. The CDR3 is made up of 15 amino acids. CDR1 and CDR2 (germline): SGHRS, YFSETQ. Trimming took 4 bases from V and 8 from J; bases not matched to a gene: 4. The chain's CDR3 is CASSEGQGAHSPLHF. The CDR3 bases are TGCGCCAGCAGCGAGGGACAGGGGGCGCATTCACCCCTCCACTTT. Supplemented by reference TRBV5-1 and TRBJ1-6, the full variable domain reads KAGVTQTPRYLIKTRGQQVTLSCSPISGHRSVSWYQQTPGQGLQFLFEYFSETQRNKGNFPGRFSGRQFSNSRSEMNVSTLELGDSALYLCASSEGQGAHSPLHFGNGTRLTVT.

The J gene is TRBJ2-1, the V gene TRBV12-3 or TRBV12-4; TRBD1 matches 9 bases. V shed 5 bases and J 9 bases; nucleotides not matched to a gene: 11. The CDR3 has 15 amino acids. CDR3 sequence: CASSLTGTGYGEQFF. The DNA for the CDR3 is TGTGCCAGCAGTCTCACCGGGACAGGGTATGGTGAGCAGTTCTTC.

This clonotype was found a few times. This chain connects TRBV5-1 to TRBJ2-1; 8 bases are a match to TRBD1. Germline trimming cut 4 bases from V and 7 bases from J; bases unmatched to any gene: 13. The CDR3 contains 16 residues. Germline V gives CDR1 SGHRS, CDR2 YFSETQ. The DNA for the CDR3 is TGCGCCAGCAGCCCCCAGCCCGGGACAGGTTCAAATGAGCAGTTCTTC. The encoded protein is CASSPQPGTGSNEQFF. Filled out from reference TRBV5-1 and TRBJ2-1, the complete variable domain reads KAGVTQTPRYLIKTRGQQVTLSCSPISGHRSVSWYQQTPGQGLQFLFEYFSETQRNKGNFPGRFSGRQFSNSRSEMNVSTLELGDSALYLCASSPQPGTGSNEQFFGPGTRLTVL.

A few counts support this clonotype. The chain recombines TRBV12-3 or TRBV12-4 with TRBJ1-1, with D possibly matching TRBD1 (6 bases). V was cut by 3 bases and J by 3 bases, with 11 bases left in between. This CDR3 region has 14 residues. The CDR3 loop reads CASSFTGQHTEAFF. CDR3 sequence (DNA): TGTGCCAGCAGTTTTACAGGGCAACACACTGAAGCTTTCTTT.

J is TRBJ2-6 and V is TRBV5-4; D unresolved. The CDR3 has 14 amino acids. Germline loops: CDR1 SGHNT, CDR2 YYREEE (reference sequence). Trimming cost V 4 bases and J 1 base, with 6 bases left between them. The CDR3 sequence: CASSVTSGANVLTF. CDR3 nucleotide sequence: TGTGCCAGCAGCGTGACTTCTGGGGCCAACGTCCTGACTTTC.

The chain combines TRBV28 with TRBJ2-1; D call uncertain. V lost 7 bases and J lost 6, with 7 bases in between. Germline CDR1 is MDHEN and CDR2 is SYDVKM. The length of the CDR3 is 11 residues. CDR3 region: CASNVGNEQFF. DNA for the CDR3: TGTGCCAGCAACGTTGGCAATGAGCAGTTCTTC. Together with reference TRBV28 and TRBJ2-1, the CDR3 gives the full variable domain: DVKVTQSSRYLVKRTGEKVFLECVQDMDHENMFWYRQDPGLGLRLIYFSYDVKMKEKGDIPEGYSVSREKKERFSLILESASTNQTSMYLCASNVGNEQFFGPGTRLTVL.

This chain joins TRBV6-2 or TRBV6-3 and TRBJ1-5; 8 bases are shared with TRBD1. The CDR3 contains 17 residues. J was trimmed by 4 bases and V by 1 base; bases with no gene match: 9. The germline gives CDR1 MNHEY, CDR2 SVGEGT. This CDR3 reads CASSYYGQGVPNQPQHF. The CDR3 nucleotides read TGTGCCAGCAGTTACTATGGACAGGGAGTCCCTAATCAGCCCCAGCATTTT.

The CDR3 sequence is CASSPQGFTGELFF. The CDR3 nucleotides are TGTGCCAGCAGTCCACAGGGATTCACCGGGGAGCTGTTTTTT. V usage is TRBV28 and J usage is TRBJ2-2, with D possibly TRBD1 on 6 matching bases. Trimming pared 5 bases from V and 4 bases from J, leaving 11 bases between. This CDR3 region has 14 residues. The V gene's germline CDR1 is MDHEN and CDR2 SYDVKM.

CDR3 sequence (DNA): TGCGCCAGCAGCGCTACTAGCGGGGGGGCGAGAGATACGCAGTATTTT. It is translated as CASSATSGGARDTQYF. This rearrangement joins TRBV5-1 to TRBJ2-3, with 13 bases fitting TRBD2. CDR3 length equals 16 residues. Trimming took 4 bases from V and 5 from J; bases not matched to a gene: 7. CDR1 is SGHRS and CDR2 is YFSETQ in the germline V gene.

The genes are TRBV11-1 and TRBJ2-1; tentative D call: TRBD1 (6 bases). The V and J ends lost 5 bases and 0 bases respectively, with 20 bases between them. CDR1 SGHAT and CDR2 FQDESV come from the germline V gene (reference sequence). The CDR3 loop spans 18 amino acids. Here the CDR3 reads CASSGPRDQGGSYNEQFF. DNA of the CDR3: TGTGCCAGCAGCGGCCCCCGGGACCAAGGGGGCTCCTACAATGAGCAGTTCTTC.

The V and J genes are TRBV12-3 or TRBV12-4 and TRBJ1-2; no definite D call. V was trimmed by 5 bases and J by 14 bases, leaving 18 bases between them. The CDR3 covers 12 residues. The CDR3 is CASSPGPTRWTF. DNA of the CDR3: TGTGCCAGCAGTCCCGGGCCCACCCGGTGGACCTTC.

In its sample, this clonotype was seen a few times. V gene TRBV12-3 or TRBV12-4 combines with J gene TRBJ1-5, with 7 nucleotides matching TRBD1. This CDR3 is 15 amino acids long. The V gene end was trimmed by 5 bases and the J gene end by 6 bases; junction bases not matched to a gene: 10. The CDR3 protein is CASSHMGGGSQPQHF. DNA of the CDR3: TGTGCCAGCAGTCATATGGGAGGGGGCAGTCAGCCCCAGCATTTT.

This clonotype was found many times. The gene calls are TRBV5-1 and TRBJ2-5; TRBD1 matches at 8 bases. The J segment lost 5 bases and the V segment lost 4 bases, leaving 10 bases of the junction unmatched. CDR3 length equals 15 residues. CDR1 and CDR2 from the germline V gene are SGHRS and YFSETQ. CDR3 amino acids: CASSPTGADWETQYF. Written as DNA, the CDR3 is TGCGCCAGCAGCCCGACAGGGGCCGACTGGGAGACCCAGTACTTC.

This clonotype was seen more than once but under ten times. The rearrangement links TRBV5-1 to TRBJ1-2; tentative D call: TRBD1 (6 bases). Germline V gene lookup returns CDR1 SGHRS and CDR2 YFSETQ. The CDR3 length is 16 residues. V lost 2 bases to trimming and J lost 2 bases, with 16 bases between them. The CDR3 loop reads CASSFSGGQSNYGYTF. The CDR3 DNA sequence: TGCGCCAGCAGCTTTTCGGGCGGACAGTCAAACTATGGCTACACCTTC.

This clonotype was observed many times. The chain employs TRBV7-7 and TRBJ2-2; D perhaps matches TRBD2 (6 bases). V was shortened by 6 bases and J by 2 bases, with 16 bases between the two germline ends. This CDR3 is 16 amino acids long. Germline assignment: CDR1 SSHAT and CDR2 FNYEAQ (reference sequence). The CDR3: CASSFGPGVNTGELFF. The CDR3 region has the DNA TGTGCCAGCAGTTTTGGACCGGGAGTTAACACCGGGGAGCTGTTTTTT.

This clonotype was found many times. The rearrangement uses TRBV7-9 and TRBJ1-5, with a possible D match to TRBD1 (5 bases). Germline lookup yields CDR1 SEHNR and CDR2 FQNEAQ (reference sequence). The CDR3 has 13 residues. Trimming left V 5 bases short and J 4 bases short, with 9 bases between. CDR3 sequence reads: CASSMTDNQPQHF. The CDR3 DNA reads TGTGCCAGCAGCATGACAGATAATCAGCCCCAGCATTTT.

The CDR3 here is CASRSGARETQYF. The CDR3 DNA follows: TGCGCCAGCAGATCGGGGGCTCGGGAGACCCAGTACTTC. V gene TRBV5-1 combines with J gene TRBJ2-5; possibly TRBD1 or TRBD2 for D (6 bases each). The CDR3 sequence is 13 residues long. V was pared by 5 bases and J by 5 bases, with 13 bases between. Germline V gives CDR1 SGHRS, CDR2 YFSETQ.

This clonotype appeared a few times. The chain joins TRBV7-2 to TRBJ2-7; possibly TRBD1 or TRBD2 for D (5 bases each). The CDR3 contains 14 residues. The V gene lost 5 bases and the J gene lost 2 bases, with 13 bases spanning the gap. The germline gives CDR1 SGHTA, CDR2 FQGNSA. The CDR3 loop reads CASSLSGTPYEQYF. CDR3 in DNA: TGTGCCAGCAGCCTGTCGGGGACCCCCTACGAGCAGTACTTC.

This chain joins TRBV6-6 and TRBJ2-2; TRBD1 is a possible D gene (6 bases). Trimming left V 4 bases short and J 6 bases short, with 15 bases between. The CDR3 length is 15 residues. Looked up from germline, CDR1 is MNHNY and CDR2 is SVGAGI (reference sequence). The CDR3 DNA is TGTGCCAGCAGTTTTAGGGACACCAGGGCCGGGGAGCTGTTTTTT. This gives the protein CASSFRDTRAGELFF.